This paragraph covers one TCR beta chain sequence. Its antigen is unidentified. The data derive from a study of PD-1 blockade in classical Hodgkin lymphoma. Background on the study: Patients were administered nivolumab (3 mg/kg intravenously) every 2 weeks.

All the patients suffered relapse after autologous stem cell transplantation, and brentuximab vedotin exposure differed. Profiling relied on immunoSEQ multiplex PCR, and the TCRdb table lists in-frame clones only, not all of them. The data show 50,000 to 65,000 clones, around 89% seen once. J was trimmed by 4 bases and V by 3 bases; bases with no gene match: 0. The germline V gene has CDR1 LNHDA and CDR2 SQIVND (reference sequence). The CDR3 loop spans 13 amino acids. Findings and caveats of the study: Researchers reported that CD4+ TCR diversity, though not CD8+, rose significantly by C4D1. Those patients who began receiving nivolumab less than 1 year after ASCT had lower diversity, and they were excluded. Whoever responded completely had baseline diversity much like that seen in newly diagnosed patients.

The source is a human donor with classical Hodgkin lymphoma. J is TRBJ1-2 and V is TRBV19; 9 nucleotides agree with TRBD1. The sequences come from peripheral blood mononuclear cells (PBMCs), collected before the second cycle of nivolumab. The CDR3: CASSMGQGYGYTF. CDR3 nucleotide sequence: TGTGCCAGTAGTATGGGACAGGGCTATGGCTACACCTTC.